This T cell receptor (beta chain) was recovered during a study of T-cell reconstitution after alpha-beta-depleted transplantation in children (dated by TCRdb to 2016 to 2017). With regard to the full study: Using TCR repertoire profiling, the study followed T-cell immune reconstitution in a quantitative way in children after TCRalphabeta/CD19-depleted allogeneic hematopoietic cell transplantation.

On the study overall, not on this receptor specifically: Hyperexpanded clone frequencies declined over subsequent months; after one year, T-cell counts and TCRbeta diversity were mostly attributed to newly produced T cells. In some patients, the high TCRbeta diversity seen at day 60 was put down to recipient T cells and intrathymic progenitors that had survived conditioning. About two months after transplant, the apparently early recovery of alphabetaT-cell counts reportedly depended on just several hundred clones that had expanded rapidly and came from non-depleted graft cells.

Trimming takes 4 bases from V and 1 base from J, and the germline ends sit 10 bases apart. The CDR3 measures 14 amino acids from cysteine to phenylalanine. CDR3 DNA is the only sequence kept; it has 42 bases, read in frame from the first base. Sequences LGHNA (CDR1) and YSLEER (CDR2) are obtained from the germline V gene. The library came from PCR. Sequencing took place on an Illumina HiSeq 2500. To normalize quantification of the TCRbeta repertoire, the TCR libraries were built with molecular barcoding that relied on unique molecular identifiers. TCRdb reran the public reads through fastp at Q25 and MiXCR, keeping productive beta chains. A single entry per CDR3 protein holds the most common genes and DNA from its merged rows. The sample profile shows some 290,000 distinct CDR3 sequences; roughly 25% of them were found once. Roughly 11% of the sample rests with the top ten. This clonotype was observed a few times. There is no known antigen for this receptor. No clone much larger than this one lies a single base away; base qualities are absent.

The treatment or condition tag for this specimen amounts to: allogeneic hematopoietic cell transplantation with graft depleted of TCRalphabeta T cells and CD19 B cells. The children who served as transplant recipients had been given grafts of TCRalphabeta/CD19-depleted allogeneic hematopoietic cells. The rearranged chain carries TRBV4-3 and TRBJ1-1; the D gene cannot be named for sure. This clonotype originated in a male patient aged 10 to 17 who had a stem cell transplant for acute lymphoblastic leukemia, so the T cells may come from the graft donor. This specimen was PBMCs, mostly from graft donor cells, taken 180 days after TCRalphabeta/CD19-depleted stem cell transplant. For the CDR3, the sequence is CASSPRRPNTEAFF. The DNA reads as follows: TGCGCCAGCAGCCCGCGACGGCCGAACACTGAAGCTTTCTTT.